The 5 T cell receptor beta chains below come from one sample, sequenced in a study of shared clonotypes between healthy human individuals. Repertoires were generated with immunoSEQ multiplex PCR, while TCRdb's copy carries only in-frame clones and drops some. The data show 950,000 to 1,300,000 clones, about 75% seen once. The sample taken for sequencing was memory CD4+ T cells sorted from blood. Subset indicated: CD45RA-negative fraction. The receptors shown here come from a man aged 18-30 years in good health.

CDR3 DNA sequence: TGTGCCAGCAGTGAAGAAGGGGGGGTGAACACCGGGGAGCTGTTTTTT. Its translation is CASSEEGGVNTGELFF. The rearrangement joins TRBV2 to TRBJ2-2; weak D call: TRBD2 (7 bases). CDR1 and CDR2 from the germline V gene are SNHLY and FYNNEI. This CDR3 has 16 amino acids. Trimming cost V 1 base and J 1 base, with 10 bases left between them.

CDR3 sequence reads: CASSPDSRQFF. As DNA, the CDR3 is TGTGCCAGCAGCCCAGACAGTCGGCAGTTCTTC. The chain uses TRBV2 and TRBJ2-1; D is perhaps TRBD1 (5 bases). The CDR3 covers 11 residues. Germline CDR1 and CDR2: SNHLY and FYNNEI. Deletions cut 6 bases from V and 12 bases from J, with 12 bases between. Together with reference TRBV2 and TRBJ2-1, the CDR3 gives the full variable domain: EPEVTQTPSHQVTQMGQEVILRCVPISNHLYFYWYRQILGQKVEFLVSFYNNEISEKSEIFDDQFSVERPDGSNFTLKIRSTKLEDSAMYFCASSPDSRQFFGPGTRLTVL.

The chain links TRBV5-1 to TRBJ2-2; D unclear. Trimming removed 0 bases from V and 5 bases from J, with 17 bases in between. The germline gives CDR1 SGHRS, CDR2 YFSETQ. The CDR3 runs to 17 residues. The CDR3 is CASSLAAKLPGTGELFF. The DNA for the CDR3 is TGCGCCAGCAGCTTGGCCGCAAAATTACCCGGGACCGGGGAGCTGTTTTTT.

The table lists this clone with a count of one. The chain is built from TRBV7-8 and TRBJ2-3; possible D gene TRBD2, 5 bases. Trimming removed 4 bases from V and 0 bases from J, with 11 bases in between. From germline, CDR1 is SGHVS and CDR2 FQNEAQ. The CDR3 covers 15 residues. CDR3 sequence (DNA): TGTGCCAGCAGCTCTAGGGAGCTGAGCACAGATACGCAGTATTTT. This translates into CASSSRELSTDTQYF.

This chain joins TRBV29-1 and TRBJ2-7, with D unclear. Germline V gives CDR1 SQVTM, CDR2 ANQGSEA. There are 12 residues in the CDR3. V was trimmed by 6 bases and J by 5 bases, leaving 14 bases between them. Here the CDR3 DNA reads TGCAGCGTCCGCTCCGGGTCCCACGAGCAGTACTTC. Translated: CSVRSGSHEQYF.